Below, 30 T cell receptor beta chains from the same sample are listed, as sequenced in a study of TIL therapy for anti-PD-1-resistant metastatic lung cancer. The immunoSEQ assay was v3. TCRdb's table, derived via immunoSEQ multiplex PCR, lists solely in-frame clones and lacks some. The sample lists around 20,000 clones; almost 80% were seen once. As for time point: pre-treatment sample, taken before nivolumab and TIL therapy. Sequences were derived from blood, sampled at baseline. The receptors shown here come from a person aged 25 to 85 with non-small cell lung cancer.

This clone was observed a few times. V is TRBV5-4 and J is TRBJ2-2; no clear D gene. CDR1 and CDR2 (germline): SGHNT, YYREEE (reference sequence). Trimming shortened V by 2 bases and J by 6 bases, and 8 bases separated the two germline ends. This CDR3 has 13 residues. CDR3 protein: CASSLDWSGELFF. CDR3 coding DNA: TGTGCCAGCAGCTTAGACTGGTCCGGGGAGCTGTTTTTT.

This clone has more than one count but fewer than ten. This chain links TRBV12-3 or TRBV12-4 with TRBJ2-1, with D uncertain. The V end lost 3 bases, the J end lost 3 bases, and 3 bases lay between the germline ends. The CDR3 runs to 12 residues. Here the CDR3 DNA reads TGTGCCAGCAGTTTCAACTACAATGAGCAGTTCTTC. This encodes CASSFNYNEQFF.

This sequence joins TRBV28 and TRBJ1-3; D might be TRBD1 (6 bases). With 6 bases removed from V and 4 bases from J, the gap between germline ends came to 16 bases. CDR3 length: 15 amino acids. Germline V gives CDR1 MDHEN, CDR2 SYDVKM. As DNA, the CDR3 is TGTGCCAGCAGCCAGGCGGGGGGCCCCGGAAACACCATATATTTT. It yields the protein CASSQAGGPGNTIYF.

The CDR3 is CASSQLLLSSYNEQFF. CDR3 nucleotide sequence: TGCGCCAGCAGCCAACTCCTCTTAAGCTCCTACAATGAGCAGTTCTTC. This rearrangement joins TRBV4-1 to TRBJ2-1; D remains ambiguous. CDR3 length: 16 residues. Trimming took 2 bases from V and 0 from J, leaving 11 bases between them. From germline, CDR1 is MGHRA and CDR2 YSYEKL.

The chain recombines TRBV7-8 with TRBJ2-7; perhaps D is TRBD1 or TRBD2 (6 bases each). V gave up 8 bases and J gave up 1 base, with 15 bases separating them. The germline CDR1 and CDR2 sequences are SGHVS and FQNEAQ. The CDR3 has 14 residues. The CDR3 sequence is CASQLLGGSYEQYF. The CDR3, as DNA: TGTGCCAGCCAGCTTTTAGGGGGGTCCTACGAGCAGTACTTC.

The rearrangement links TRBV7-3 to TRBJ1-3; 8 bases fit TRBD1. J gave up 4 bases and V 5 bases, and 4 bases lay outside the gene matches. The CDR3 consists of 14 residues. Germline-derived CDR1 and CDR2 are SGHTA and FQGTGA. CDR3 amino acids: CASSETGDGNTIYF. For the CDR3, the DNA is TGTGCCAGCAGCGAGACAGGGGACGGAAACACCATATATTTT.

V is TRBV30 and J is TRBJ2-5; D may be TRBD1 (5 bases). V lost 4 bases, J lost 5 bases, and 14 bases lay in between. This CDR3 has 13 residues. Germline V gene data show CDR1 as GTSNPN and CDR2 as SVGIG (reference sequence). This CDR3 reads CAWNEAGWETQYF. CDR3 DNA sequence: TGTGCCTGGAATGAGGCAGGGTGGGAGACCCAGTACTTC.

The J gene is TRBJ2-3, the V gene TRBV3-1 (or the pseudogene TRBV3-2), with 9 positions matching TRBD2. Germline assignment: CDR1 LGHDT and CDR2 YNNKEL (reference sequence). The J segment lost 4 bases and the V segment lost 4 bases, leaving 6 bases of the junction unmatched. The length of the CDR3 is 15 residues. The CDR3 DNA is TGTGCCAGCAGCCCTACAGCGGGGGGTGCAGATACGCAGTATTTT. As protein: CASSPTAGGADTQYF.

The V and J genes are TRBV7-8 and TRBJ1-6; maybe TRBD1 (5 bases). Per germline, CDR1 SGHVS and CDR2 FQNEAQ. The CDR3 extends over 14 amino acids. V lost 0 bases and J 6 bases, leaving 6 bases between the germline ends. DNA for the CDR3: TGTGCCAGCAGCTTAGCCGGGACTAATTCACCCCTCCACTTT. Its protein is CASSLAGTNSPLHF.

The V and J genes are TRBV7-9 and TRBJ2-1; 12 nucleotides match TRBD2. CDR3 size: 17 residues. The V segment lost 5 bases and the J segment 4 bases; nucleotides outside the gene matches: 9. The germline gives CDR1 SEHNR, CDR2 FQNEAQ (reference sequence). The CDR3 region has the DNA TGTGCCAGCAGCACCCGTCGACTAGCGGGAGATTACAATGAGCAGTTCTTC. Translating it yields CASSTRRLAGDYNEQFF.

The rearrangement joins TRBV27 to TRBJ2-7; D is perhaps TRBD2 (5 bases). The CDR3 loop spans 17 amino acids. Looked up from germline, CDR1 is MNHEY and CDR2 is SMNVEV (reference sequence). V lost 2 bases and J lost 3, with 20 bases in between. The CDR3: CASSLTPLRGTFYEQYF. The CDR3 nucleotides are TGTGCCAGCAGTTTAACCCCCTTACGGGGAACTTTCTACGAGCAGTACTTC.

The chain is built from TRBV5-1 and TRBJ2-1, with TRBD2 as a possible D gene (6 bases). Germline CDR1 reads SGHRS; CDR2 reads YFSETQ. The CDR3 covers 16 residues. The V end lost 1 base, the J end lost 0 bases, and 11 bases lay between the germline ends. CDR3 amino acids: CASSLTGDPSYNEQFF. The CDR3, as DNA: TGCGCCAGCAGCTTGACGGGGGACCCCTCCTACAATGAGCAGTTCTTC. The full variable domain, its missing parts supplied by reference TRBV5-1 and TRBJ2-1, is KAGVTQTPRYLIKTRGQQVTLSCSPISGHRSVSWYQQTPGQGLQFLFEYFSETQRNKGNFPGRFSGRQFSNSRSEMNVSTLELGDSALYLCASSLTGDPSYNEQFFGPGTRLTVL.

The V call is TRBV6-5, the J call TRBJ2-7; 12 nucleotides align to TRBD2. This CDR3 is 15 amino acids long. Trimming took 8 bases from V and 6 from J; bases not matched to a gene: 11. CDR1 MNHEY and CDR2 SVGAGI come from the germline V gene. CDR3 coding DNA: TGTGCCAGCGGGTCACTAGGACTAGCGGGAACCGAGCAGTACTTC. Protein product: CASGSLGLAGTEQYF.

V usage is TRBV9 and J usage is TRBJ2-2; D ambiguous. The length of the CDR3 is 11 residues. Germline assignment: CDR1 SGDLS and CDR2 YYNGEE. The germline V and J ends were trimmed by 3 bases and 5 bases, with 2 bases remaining between them. The DNA of the CDR3 is TGTGCCAGCAGCGAAACCGGGGAGCTGTTTTTT. This sequence encodes CASSETGELFF.

This sequence joins TRBV20-1 and TRBJ1-2; maybe TRBD1 (5 bases). CDR1 and CDR2 (germline): DFQATT, SNEGSKA (reference sequence). CDR3 length equals 16 residues. Between the trimmed V and J ends, which lost 3 bases and 8 bases, there was a span of 25 bases. CDR3 residues: CSASGTGPNLLGGYTF. The CDR3, as DNA: TGCAGTGCTAGTGGGACGGGACCCAATTTGTTGGGGGGCTACACCTTC.

This clone appeared a few times. The rearrangement uses TRBV28 and TRBJ2-7; no definite D call. V lost 3 bases and J 0 bases, leaving 0 bases between the germline ends. CDR1 and CDR2 from the germline V gene are MDHEN and SYDVKM. The CDR3 is 11 residues long. Here the CDR3 DNA reads TGTGCCAGCAGTTTCTCCTACGAGCAGTACTTC. Amino acids: CASSFSYEQYF.

This clone was observed a single time. The CDR3 reads CASSSPFTGDNEQFF. The CDR3 bases are TGTGCCAGTTCCTCCCCATTTACAGGGGACAATGAGCAGTTCTTC. V is TRBV19 and J is TRBJ2-1, with 7 bases aligning to TRBD1. The CDR3 covers 15 residues. Germline CDR1 reads LNHDA; CDR2 reads SQIVND (reference sequence). V shed 8 bases, J shed 5 bases, and the junction held 12 bases outside the gene matches. The full variable domain, its missing parts supplied by reference TRBV19 and TRBJ2-1, is DGGITQSPKYLFRKEGQNVTLSCEQNLNHDAMYWYRQDPGQGLRLIYYSQIVNDFQKGDIAEGYSVSREKKESFPLTVTSAQKNPTAFYLCASSSPFTGDNEQFFGPGTRLTVL.

This clone showed up just a few times. The chain has TRBV4-3 and TRBJ2-1; 8 bases are shared with TRBD1. V was clipped by 5 bases and J by 5 bases; unmatched bases: 5. The CDR3 is made up of 14 amino acids. The germline V gene encodes CDR1 LGHNA and CDR2 YSLEER. The CDR3 nucleotides are TGCGCCAGCAGCTTTCAGACAGGGGACAATGAGCAGTTCTTC. This translates into CASSFQTGDNEQFF.

The V call is TRBV6-5, the J call TRBJ2-5; the D gene is possibly TRBD2 (5 bases). Trimming took 6 bases from V and 2 from J, leaving 13 bases between them. The CDR3 loop spans 14 amino acids. Germline-derived CDR1 and CDR2 are MNHEY and SVGAGI. CDR3 in amino acids: CASSISGVQETQYF. The CDR3 nucleotides read TGTGCCAGCAGCATTTCCGGGGTACAAGAGACCCAGTACTTC.

The chain couples TRBV5-6 to TRBJ1-2, with D maybe TRBD1 (5 bases). V was cut by 0 bases and J by 2 bases, with 8 bases left in between. The CDR3 has 14 residues. In germline, CDR1 is SGHDT, CDR2 YYEEEE. The CDR3, as DNA: TGTGCCAGCAGCTTGGGTCAGGGAAACTATGGCTACACCTTC. Translated, it gives CASSLGQGNYGYTF.

This clone has more than one count but fewer than ten. This chain links TRBV7-9 with TRBJ1-4, with 8 bases aligning to TRBD1. V trimming: 3 bases; J trimming: 0 bases; junction bases outside the gene matches: 9. Germline assignment: CDR1 SEHNR and CDR2 FQNEAQ (reference sequence). The CDR3 totals 18 residues. The chain's CDR3 is CASSFMTGVRATNEKLFF. CDR3 DNA sequence: TGTGCCAGCAGCTTCATGACAGGGGTTAGGGCAACTAATGAAAAACTGTTTTTT.

The rearrangement links TRBV15 to TRBJ1-6, with a possible D match to TRBD1 (6 bases). CDR1 and CDR2 (germline): LNHNV, YYDKDF (reference sequence). CDR3 length equals 16 residues. Between the trimmed V and J ends, which lost 3 bases and 6 bases, there was a span of 15 bases. The CDR3 spells CATSSLPGHINSPLHF. CDR3 DNA: TGTGCCACCAGCAGTCTCCCGGGACACATTAATTCACCCCTCCACTTT.

For this clone: One end of the junction is discordant with germline, which a read error may explain. The chain uses TRBV2 and TRBJ1-2; a possible D gene is TRBD1 (5 bases). The germline V gene has CDR1 SNHLY and CDR2 FYNNEI. This CDR3 has 15 residues. CDR3 nucleotide sequence: TGTGCCAGCACTGAAAGTTGGACACCTAACTATGGCTACACCTTC. Its protein is CASTESWTPNYGYTF.

The chain joins TRBV5-1 to TRBJ2-3; no firm D call. This CDR3 contains 13 residues. Germline-derived CDR1 and CDR2 are SGHRS and YFSETQ. V gave up 0 bases and J gave up 3 bases, with 5 bases separating them. As DNA, the CDR3 is TGCGCCAGCAGCTTGGACTCTACAGATACGCAGTATTTT. It encodes CASSLDSTDTQYF. Looking up the rest from reference TRBV5-1 and TRBJ2-3 gives the full variable domain: KAGVTQTPRYLIKTRGQQVTLSCSPISGHRSVSWYQQTPGQGLQFLFEYFSETQRNKGNFPGRFSGRQFSNSRSEMNVSTLELGDSALYLCASSLDSTDTQYFGPGTRLTVL.

This rearrangement joins TRBV11-1 to TRBJ1-2; D is undetermined. V was shortened by 1 base and J by 6 bases, with 12 bases between the two germline ends. There are 14 residues in the CDR3. CDR1 is SGHAT and CDR2 is FQDESV in the germline V gene (reference sequence). The CDR3 DNA sequence: TGTGCCAGCAGCTTAGGATCCACAGCGGATGGCTACACCTTC. It encodes CASSLGSTADGYTF.

This clone was seen only once. The gene calls are TRBV3-1 (or the pseudogene TRBV3-2) and TRBJ1-1, with D unresolved. The V gene lost 1 base and the J gene lost 1 base, with 13 bases spanning the gap. Germline lookup yields CDR1 LGHDT and CDR2 YNNKEL (reference sequence). The CDR3 consists of 16 residues. For the CDR3, the DNA is TGTGCCAGCAGCCAAGGGACCCGTCTATCGAACACTGAAGCTTTCTTT. Its protein product is CASSQGTRLSNTEAFF.

The V and J genes are TRBV6-5 and TRBJ2-1, with TRBD1 matching over 7 bases. Germline-derived CDR1 and CDR2 are MNHEY and SVGAGI. The CDR3 has 11 amino acids. The trim removed 7 bases at V and 12 bases at J, leaving 6 bases unmatched. The CDR3 DNA reads as TGTGCCAGCACAGGGGGAGAAGGGCAGTTCTTC. It codes for CASTGGEGQFF.

The genes are TRBV5-1 and TRBJ2-3; 9 bases agree with TRBD2. The CDR3 totals 14 residues. Unmatched junction bases numbered 3, after V lost 2 bases and J lost 5 bases. Germline V gives CDR1 SGHRS, CDR2 YFSETQ. The CDR3 reads CASSFQRGEDTQYF. CDR3 DNA: TGCGCCAGCAGCTTCCAGCGGGGGGAAGATACGCAGTATTTT.

The genes are TRBV15 and TRBJ2-7, with 9 positions matching TRBD2. The CDR3 sequence is 15 residues long. V lost 1 base and J lost 6; bases outside the gene matches: 7. Germline-derived CDR1 and CDR2 are LNHNV and YYDKDF (reference sequence). The CDR3 spells CATSRVSGRSVEQYF. As DNA, the CDR3 is TGTGCCACCAGCAGAGTTAGCGGGAGATCTGTCGAGCAGTACTTC.

The chain couples TRBV28 to TRBJ2-1, with 13 bases lining up with TRBD2. The CDR3 is 16 amino acids. V shed 7 bases and J 7 bases; nucleotides not matched to a gene: 10. Germline V gives CDR1 MDHEN, CDR2 SYDVKM. The CDR3 nucleotides read TGTGCCAGCATCGTCCCCGGGACTAGCGGGGCGAATGAGCAGTTCTTC. This codes for CASIVPGTSGANEQFF.